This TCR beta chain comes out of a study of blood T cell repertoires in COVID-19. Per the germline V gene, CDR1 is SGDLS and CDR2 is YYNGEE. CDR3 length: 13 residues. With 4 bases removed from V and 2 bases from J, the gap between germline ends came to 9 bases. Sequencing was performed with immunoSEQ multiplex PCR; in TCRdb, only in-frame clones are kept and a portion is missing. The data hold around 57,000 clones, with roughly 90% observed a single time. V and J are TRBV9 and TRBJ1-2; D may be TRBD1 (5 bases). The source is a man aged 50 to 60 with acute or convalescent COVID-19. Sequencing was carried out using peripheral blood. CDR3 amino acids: CASSPQGNYGYTF. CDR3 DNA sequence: TGTGCCAGCAGCCCCCAGGGAAACTATGGCTACACCTTC.